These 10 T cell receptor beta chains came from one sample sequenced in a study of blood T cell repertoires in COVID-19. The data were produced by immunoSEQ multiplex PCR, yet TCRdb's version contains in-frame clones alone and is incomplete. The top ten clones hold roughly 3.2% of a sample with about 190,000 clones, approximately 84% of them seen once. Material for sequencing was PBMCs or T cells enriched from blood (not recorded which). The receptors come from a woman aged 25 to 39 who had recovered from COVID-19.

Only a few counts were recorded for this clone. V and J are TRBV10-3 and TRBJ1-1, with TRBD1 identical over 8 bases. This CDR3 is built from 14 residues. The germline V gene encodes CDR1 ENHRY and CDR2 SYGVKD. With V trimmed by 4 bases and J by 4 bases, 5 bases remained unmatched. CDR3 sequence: CAISARQGSTEAFF. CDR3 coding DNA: TGTGCCATCAGTGCCCGACAGGGGAGCACTGAAGCTTTCTTT.

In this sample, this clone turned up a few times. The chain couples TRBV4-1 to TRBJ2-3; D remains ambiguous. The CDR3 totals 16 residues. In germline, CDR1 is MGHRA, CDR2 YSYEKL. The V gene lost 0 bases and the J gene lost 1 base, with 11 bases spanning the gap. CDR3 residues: CASSQEPQVRTDTQYF. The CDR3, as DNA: TGCGCCAGCAGCCAAGAACCCCAGGTTCGCACAGATACGCAGTATTTT.

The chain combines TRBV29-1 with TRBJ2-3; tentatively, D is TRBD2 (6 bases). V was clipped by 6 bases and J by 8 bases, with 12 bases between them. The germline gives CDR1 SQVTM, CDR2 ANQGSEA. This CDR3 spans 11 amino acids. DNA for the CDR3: TGCAGCGTGGAACAGGAGGGTACGCAGTATTTT. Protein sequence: CSVEQEGTQYF.

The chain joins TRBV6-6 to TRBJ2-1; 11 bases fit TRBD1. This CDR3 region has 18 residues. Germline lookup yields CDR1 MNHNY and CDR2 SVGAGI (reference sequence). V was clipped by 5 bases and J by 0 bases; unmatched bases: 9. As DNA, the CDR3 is TGTGCCAGCAGTCCCTGGACAGGGGGCTATAGCTCCTACAATGAGCAGTTCTTC. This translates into CASSPWTGGYSSYNEQFF.

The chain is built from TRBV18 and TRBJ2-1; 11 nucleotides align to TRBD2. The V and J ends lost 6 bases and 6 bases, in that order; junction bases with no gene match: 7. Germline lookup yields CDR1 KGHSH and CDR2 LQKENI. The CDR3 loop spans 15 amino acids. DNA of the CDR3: TGTGCCAGCTCGCCTACTAGCGGGAGTGTCAATGAGCAGTTCTTC. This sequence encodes CASSPTSGSVNEQFF.

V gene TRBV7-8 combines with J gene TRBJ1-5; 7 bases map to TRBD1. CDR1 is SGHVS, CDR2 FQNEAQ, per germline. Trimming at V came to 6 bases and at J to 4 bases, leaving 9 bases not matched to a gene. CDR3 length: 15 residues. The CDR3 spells CASSPPGQVNQPQHF. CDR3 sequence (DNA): TGTGCCAGCAGTCCCCCCGGACAGGTAAATCAGCCCCAGCATTTT.

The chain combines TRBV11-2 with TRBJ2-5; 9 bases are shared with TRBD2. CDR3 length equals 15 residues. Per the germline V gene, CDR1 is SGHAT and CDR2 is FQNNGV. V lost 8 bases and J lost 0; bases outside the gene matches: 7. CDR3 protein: CASSASGVNQETQYF. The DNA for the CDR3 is TGTGCCAGCTCGGCTAGCGGGGTGAACCAAGAGACCCAGTACTTC.

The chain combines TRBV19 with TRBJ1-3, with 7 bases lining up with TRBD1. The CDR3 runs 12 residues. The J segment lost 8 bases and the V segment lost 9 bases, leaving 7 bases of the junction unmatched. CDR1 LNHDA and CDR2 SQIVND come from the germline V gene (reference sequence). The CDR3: CASRQGGDTIYF. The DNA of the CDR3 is TGTGCCAGCCGACAGGGCGGAGACACCATATATTTT.

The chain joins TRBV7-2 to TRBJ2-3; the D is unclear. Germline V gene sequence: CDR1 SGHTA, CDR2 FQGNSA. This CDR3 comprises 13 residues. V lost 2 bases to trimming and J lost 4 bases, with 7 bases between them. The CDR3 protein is CASSLLGADTQYF. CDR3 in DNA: TGTGCCAGCAGCTTACTTGGAGCAGATACGCAGTATTTT.

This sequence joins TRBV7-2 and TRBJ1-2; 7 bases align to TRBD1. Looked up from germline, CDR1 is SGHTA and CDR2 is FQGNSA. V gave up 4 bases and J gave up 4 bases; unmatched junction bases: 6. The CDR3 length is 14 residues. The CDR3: CASSSKSGGYGYTF. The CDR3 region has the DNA TGTGCCAGCAGCTCCAAATCAGGGGGCTATGGCTACACCTTC.